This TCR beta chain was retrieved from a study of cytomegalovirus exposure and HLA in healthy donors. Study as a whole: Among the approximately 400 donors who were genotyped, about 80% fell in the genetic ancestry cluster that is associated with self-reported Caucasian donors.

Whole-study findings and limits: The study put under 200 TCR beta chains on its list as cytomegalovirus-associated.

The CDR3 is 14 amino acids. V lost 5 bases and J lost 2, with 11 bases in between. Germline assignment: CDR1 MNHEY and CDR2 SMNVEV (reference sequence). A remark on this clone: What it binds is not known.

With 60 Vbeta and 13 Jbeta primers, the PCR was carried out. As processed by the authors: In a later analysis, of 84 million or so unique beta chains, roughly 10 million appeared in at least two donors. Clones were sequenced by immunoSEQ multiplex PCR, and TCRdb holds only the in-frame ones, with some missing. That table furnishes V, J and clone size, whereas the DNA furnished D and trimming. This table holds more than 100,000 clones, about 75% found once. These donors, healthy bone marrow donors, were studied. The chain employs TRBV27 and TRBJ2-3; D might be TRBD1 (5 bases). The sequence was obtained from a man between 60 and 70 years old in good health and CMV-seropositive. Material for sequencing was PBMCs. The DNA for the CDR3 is TGTGCCAGCAGTGGTACGGACAACACAGATACGCAGTATTTT. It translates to CASSGTDNTDTQYF.